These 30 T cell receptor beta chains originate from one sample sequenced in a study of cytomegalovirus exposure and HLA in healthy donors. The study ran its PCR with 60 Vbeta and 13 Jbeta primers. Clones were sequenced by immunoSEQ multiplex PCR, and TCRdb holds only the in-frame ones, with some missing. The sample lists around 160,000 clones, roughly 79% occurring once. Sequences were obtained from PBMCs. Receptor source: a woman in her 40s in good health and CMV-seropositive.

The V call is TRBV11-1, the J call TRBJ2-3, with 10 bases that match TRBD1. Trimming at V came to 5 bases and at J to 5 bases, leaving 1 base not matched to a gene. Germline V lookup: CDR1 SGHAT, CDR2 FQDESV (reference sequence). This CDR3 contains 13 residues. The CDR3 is CASSRDRGDTQYF. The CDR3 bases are TGTGCCAGCAGCCGGGACAGGGGAGATACGCAGTATTTT. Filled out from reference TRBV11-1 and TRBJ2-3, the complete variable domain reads EAEVAQSPRYKITEKSQAVAFWCDPISGHATLYWYRQILGQGPELLVQFQDESVVDDSQLPKDRFSAERLKGVDSTLKIQPAELGDSAMYLCASSRDRGDTQYFGPGTRLTVL.

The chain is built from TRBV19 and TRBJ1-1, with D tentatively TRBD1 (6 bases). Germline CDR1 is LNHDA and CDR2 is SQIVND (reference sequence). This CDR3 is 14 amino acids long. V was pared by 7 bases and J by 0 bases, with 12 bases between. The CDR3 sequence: CASTPGDMNTEAFF. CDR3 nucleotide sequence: TGTGCCAGTACACCCGGGGACATGAACACTGAAGCTTTCTTT. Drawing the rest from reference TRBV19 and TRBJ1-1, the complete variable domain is DGGITQSPKYLFRKEGQNVTLSCEQNLNHDAMYWYRQDPGQGLRLIYYSQIVNDFQKGDIAEGYSVSREKKESFPLTVTSAQKNPTAFYLCASTPGDMNTEAFFGQGTRLTVV.

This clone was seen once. The CDR3 sequence is CASSWGGGGEQFF. CDR3 nucleotides: TGTGCCAGCAGCTGGGGAGGGGGTGGGGAGCAGTTCTTC. This rearrangement joins TRBV7-2 to TRBJ2-1; D might be TRBD2 (7 bases). Germline V CDR1 and CDR2: SGHTA, FQGNSA. Trimming removed 4 bases from V and 10 bases from J, with 14 bases in between. The CDR3 spans 13 residues.

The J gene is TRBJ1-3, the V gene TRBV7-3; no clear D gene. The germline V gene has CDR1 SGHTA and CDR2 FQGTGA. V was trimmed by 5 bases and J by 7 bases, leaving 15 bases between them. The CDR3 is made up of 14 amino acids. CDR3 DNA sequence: TGTGCCAGCAGCAAAGATAGCCTTGGGAACACCATATATTTT. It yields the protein CASSKDSLGNTIYF.

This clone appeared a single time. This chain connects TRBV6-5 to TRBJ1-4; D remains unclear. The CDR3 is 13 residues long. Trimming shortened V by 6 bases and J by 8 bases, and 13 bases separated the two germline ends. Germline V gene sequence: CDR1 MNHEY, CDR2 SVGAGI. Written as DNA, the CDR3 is TGTGCCAGCAGAGGTGGAGTTCGGGAAAAACTGTTTTTT. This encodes CASRGGVREKLFF.

The CDR3 spells CASSLRESSEAFF. CDR3 nucleotides: TGTGCCAGCAGCTTGAGGGAATCTTCTGAAGCTTTCTTT. This chain uses TRBV7-9 with TRBJ1-1; D gene uncertain. The V and J ends lost 3 bases and 6 bases respectively, with 11 bases between them. The germline gives CDR1 SEHNR, CDR2 FQNEAQ (reference sequence). The CDR3 runs to 13 residues.

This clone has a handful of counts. The CDR3 spells CASSGGRAYEQYF. CDR3 DNA sequence: TGTGCCAGCAGCGGGGGGCGGGCCTACGAGCAGTACTTC. J is TRBJ2-5 and V is TRBV2; possibly TRBD2 for D (7 bases). The assigned J gene may be wrong: the sequence end matches TRBJ2-7 better. This CDR3 has 13 amino acids. The V gene's germline CDR1 is SNHLY and CDR2 FYNNEI.

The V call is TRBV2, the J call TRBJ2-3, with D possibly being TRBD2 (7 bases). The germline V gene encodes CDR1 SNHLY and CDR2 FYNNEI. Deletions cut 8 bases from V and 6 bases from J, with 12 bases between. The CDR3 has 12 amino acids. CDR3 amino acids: CASGGGPDTQYF. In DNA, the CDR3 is TGTGCCAGCGGGGGGGGGCCCGATACGCAGTATTTT.

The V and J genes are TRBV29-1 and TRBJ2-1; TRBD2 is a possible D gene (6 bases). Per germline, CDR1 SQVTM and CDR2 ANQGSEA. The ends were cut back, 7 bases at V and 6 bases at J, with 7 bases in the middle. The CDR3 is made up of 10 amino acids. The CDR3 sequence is CSAGGNEQFF. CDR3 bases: TGCAGCGCCGGGGGCAATGAGCAGTTCTTC.

The CDR3 bases are TGTGCCAGCAGCCAGTCCGGGAGGTATGGCTACACCTTC. Translating gives CASSQSGRYGYTF. The rearrangement links TRBV14 to TRBJ1-2; D ambiguous. CDR1 is SGHDN, CDR2 FVKESK, per germline. V lost 3 bases and J lost 5, with 10 bases in between. This CDR3 has 13 residues.

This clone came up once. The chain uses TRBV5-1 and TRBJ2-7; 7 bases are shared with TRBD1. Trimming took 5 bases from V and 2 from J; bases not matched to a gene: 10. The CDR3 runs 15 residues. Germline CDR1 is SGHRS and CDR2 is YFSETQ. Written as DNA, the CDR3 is TGCGCCAGCAGGCAGGGGGTAGATCCCACCTACGAGCAGTACTTC. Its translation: CASRQGVDPTYEQYF. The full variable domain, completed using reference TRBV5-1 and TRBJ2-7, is KAGVTQTPRYLIKTRGQQVTLSCSPISGHRSVSWYQQTPGQGLQFLFEYFSETQRNKGNFPGRFSGRQFSNSRSEMNVSTLELGDSALYLCASRQGVDPTYEQYFGPGTRLTVT.

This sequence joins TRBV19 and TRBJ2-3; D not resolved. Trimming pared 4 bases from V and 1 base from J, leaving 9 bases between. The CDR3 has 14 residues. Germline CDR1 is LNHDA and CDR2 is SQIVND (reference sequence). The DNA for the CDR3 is TGTGCCAGTAGTAGCAGGTACGGCACAGATACGCAGTATTTT. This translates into CASSSRYGTDTQYF.

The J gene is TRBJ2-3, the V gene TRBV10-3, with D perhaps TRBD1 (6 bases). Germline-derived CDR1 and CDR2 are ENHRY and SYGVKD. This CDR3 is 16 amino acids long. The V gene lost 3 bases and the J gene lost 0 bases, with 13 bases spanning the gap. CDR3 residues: CAISEDVGASTDTQYF. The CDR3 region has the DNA TGTGCCATCAGTGAAGATGTGGGGGCCAGCACAGATACGCAGTATTTT.

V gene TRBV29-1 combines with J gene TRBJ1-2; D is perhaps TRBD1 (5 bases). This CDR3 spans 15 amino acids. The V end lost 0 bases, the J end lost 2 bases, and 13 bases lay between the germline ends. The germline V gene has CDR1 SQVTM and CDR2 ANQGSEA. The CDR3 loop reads CSVEEENRLNYGYTF. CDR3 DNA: TGCAGCGTTGAAGAGGAGAACAGGCTGAACTATGGCTACACCTTC.

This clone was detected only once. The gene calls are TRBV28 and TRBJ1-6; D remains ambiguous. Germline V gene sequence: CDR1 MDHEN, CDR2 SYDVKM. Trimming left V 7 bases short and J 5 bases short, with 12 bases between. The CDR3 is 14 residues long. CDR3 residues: CASTWLVNNSPLHF. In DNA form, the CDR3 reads TGTGCCAGCACCTGGCTGGTCAATAATTCACCCCTCCACTTT.

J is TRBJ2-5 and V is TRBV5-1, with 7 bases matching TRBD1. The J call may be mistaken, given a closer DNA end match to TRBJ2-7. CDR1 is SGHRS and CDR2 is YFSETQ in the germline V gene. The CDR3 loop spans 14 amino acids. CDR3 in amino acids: CASSVQGITYEQYF. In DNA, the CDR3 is TGCGCCAGCAGCGTACAGGGGATTACCTACGAGCAGTACTTC.

The CDR3 sequence is CASSLGASGGYEQYF. The CDR3 coding sequence is TGTGCCAGCAGCTTAGGGGCTAGCGGGGGCTACGAGCAGTACTTC. This chain joins TRBV7-2 and TRBJ2-7; 10 bases align to TRBD2. Germline loops: CDR1 SGHTA, CDR2 FQGNSA. V shed 1 base, J shed 3 bases, and the junction held 3 bases outside the gene matches. This CDR3 is 15 amino acids long.

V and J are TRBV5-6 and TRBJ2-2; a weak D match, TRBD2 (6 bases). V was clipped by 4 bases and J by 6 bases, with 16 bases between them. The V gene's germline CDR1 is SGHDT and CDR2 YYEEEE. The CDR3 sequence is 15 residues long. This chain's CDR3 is CASSGGAGIPGELFF. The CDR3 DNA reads TGTGCCAGCAGCGGCGGGGCAGGGATTCCCGGGGAGCTGTTTTTT. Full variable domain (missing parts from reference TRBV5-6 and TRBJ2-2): DAGVTQSPTHLIKTRGQQVTLRCSPKSGHDTVSWYQQALGQGPQFIFQYYEEEERQRGNFPDRFSGHQFPNYSSELNVNALLLGDSALYLCASSGGAGIPGELFFGEGSRLTVL.

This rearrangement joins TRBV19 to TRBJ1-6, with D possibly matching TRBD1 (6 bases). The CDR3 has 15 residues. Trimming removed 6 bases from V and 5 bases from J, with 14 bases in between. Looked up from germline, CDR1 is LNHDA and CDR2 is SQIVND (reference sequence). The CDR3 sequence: CASRPGTINNSPLHF. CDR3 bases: TGTGCCAGTAGGCCCGGGACAATAAATAATTCACCCCTCCACTTT. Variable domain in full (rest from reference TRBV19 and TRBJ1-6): DGGITQSPKYLFRKEGQNVTLSCEQNLNHDAMYWYRQDPGQGLRLIYYSQIVNDFQKGDIAEGYSVSREKKESFPLTVTSAQKNPTAFYLCASRPGTINNSPLHFGNGTRLTVT.

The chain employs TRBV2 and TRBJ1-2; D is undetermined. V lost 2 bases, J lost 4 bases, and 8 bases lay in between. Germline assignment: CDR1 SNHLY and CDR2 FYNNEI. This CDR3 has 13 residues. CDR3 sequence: CASSESGGYGYTF. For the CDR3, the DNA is TGTGCCAGCAGTGAAAGCGGCGGCTATGGCTACACCTTC.

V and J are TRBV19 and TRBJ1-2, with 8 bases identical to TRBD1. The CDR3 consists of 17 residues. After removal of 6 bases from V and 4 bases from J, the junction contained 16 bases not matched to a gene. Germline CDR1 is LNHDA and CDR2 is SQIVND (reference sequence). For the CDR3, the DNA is TGTGCCAGTAGCCGAGACAGGGGCCTCATGATTCGCTATGGCTACACCTTC. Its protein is CASSRDRGLMIRYGYTF.

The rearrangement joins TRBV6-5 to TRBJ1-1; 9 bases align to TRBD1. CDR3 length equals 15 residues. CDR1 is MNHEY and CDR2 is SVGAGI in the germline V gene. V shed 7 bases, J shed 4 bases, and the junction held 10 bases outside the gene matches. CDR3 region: CASILHGTGSTEAFF. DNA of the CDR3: TGTGCCAGCATCCTCCACGGGACAGGGAGCACTGAAGCTTTCTTT.

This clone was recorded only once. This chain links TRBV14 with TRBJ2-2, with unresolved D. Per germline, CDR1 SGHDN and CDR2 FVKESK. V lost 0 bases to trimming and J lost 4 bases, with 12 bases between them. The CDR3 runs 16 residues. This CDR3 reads CASSQDRGHGTGELFF. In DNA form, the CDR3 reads TGTGCCAGCAGCCAAGATCGTGGCCATGGCACCGGGGAGCTGTTTTTT.

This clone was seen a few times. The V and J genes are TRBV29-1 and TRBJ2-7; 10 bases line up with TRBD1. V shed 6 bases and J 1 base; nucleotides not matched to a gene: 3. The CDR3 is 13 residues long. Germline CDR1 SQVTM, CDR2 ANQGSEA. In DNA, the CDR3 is TGCAGCGTCCGACAGGGGGCGTCCTACGAGCAGTACTTC. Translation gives CSVRQGASYEQYF.

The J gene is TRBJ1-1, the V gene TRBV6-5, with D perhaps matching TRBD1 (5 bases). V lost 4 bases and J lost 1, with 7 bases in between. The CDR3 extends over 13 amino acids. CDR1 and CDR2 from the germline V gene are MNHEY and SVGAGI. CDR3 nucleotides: TGTGCCAGCAGTTTAGACAGGAACACTGAAGCTTTCTTT. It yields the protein CASSLDRNTEAFF.

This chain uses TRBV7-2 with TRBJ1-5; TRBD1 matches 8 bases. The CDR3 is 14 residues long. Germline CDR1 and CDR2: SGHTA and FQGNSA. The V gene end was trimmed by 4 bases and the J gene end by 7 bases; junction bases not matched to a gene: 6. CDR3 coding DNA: TGTGCCAGCAGCTCAACAGGGGGATCCCAGCCCCAGCATTTT. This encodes CASSSTGGSQPQHF.

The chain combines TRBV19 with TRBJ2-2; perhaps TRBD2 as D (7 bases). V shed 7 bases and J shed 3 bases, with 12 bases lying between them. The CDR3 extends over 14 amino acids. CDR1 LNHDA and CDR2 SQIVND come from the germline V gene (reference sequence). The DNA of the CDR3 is TGTGCCAGTAAGGGGGGGGCAGACACCGGGGAGCTGTTTTTT. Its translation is CASKGGADTGELFF.

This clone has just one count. As DNA, the CDR3 is TGTGCCAGCAGTTACGGGCAGTTGGGTTCACCCCTCCACTTT. Protein: CASSYGQLGSPLHF. The chain carries TRBV6-5 and TRBJ1-6; D uncertain. Germline loops: CDR1 MNHEY, CDR2 SVGAGI. The CDR3 totals 14 residues. Trimming cost V 2 bases and J 9 bases, with 11 bases left between them.

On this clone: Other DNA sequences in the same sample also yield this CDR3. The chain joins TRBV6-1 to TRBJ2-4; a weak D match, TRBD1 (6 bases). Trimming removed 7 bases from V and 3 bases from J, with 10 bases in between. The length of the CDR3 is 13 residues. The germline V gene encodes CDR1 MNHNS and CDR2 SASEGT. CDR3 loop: CASTGVDKNIQYF. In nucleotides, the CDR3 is TGTGCCAGCACAGGGGTAGACAAAAACATTCAGTACTTC.

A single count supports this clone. CDR3 sequence: CASSSPRGLDTGELFF. The CDR3 bases are TGTGCCAGCAGCTCCCCCAGGGGGCTCGACACCGGGGAGCTGTTTTTT. The chain links TRBV5-5 to TRBJ2-2; TRBD1 matches at 8 bases. The V gene end was trimmed by 3 bases and the J gene end by 3 bases; junction bases not matched to a gene: 7. Germline lookup yields CDR1 SGHKS and CDR2 YYEKEE (reference sequence). The CDR3 extends over 16 amino acids.